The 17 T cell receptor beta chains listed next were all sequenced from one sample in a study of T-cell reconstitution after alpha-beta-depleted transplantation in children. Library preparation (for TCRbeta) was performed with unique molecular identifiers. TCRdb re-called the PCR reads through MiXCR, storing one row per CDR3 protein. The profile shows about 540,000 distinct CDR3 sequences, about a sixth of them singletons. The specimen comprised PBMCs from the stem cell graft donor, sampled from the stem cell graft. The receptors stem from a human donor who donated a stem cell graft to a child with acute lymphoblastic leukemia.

The CDR3 DNA sequence: TGTGCCAGCAGCCTCGGGCTAGCGGGTCCGGGGCAGTACTTC. Protein: CASSLGLAGPGQYF. This sequence joins TRBV7-2 and TRBJ2-7, with 8 bases matching TRBD2. CDR1 and CDR2 (germline): SGHTA, FQGNSA. The CDR3 runs to 14 residues. The V and J ends lost 5 bases and 9 bases, in that order; junction bases with no gene match: 12.

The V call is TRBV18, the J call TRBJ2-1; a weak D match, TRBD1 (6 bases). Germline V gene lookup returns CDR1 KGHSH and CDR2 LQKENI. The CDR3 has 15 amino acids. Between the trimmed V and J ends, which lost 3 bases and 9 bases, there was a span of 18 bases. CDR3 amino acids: CASSPRTAGGVEQFF. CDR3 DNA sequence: TGTGCCAGCTCACCCCGGACAGCTGGGGGAGTTGAGCAGTTCTTC.

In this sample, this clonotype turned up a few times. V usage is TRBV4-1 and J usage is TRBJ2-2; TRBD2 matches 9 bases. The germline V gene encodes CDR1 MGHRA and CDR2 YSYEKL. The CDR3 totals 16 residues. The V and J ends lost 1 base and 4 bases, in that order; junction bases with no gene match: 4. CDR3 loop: CASSQGGRAVTGELFF. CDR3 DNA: TGCGCCAGCAGCCAAGGCGGGAGGGCCGTCACCGGGGAGCTGTTTTTT.

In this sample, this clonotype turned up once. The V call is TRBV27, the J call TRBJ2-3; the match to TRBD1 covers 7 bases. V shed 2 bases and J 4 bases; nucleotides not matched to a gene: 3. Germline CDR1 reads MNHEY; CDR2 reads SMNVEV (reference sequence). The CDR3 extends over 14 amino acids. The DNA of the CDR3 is TGTGCCAGCAGTTTACAGCAGGGGGCAGATACGCAGTATTTT. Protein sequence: CASSLQQGADTQYF.

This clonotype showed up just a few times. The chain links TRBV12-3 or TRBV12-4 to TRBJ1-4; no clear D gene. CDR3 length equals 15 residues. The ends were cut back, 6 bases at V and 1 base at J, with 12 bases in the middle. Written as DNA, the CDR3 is TGTGCCAGCAGGGGTAGACATCTAACTAATGAAAAACTGTTTTTT. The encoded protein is CASRGRHLTNEKLFF.

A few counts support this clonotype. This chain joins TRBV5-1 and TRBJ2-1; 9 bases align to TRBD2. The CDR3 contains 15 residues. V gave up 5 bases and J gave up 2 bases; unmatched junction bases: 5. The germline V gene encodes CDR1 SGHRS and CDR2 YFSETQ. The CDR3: CASRPTSGPYNEQFF. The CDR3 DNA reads TGCGCCAGCAGACCGACTAGCGGACCCTACAATGAGCAGTTCTTC.

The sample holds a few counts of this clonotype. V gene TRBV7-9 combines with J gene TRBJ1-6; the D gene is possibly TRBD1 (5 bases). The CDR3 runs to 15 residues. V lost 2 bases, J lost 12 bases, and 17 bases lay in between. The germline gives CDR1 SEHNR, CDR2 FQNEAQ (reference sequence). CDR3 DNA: TGTGCCAGCAGCTTATCCGAGACGCATGGGGGACCCCTCCACTTT. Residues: CASSLSETHGGPLHF.

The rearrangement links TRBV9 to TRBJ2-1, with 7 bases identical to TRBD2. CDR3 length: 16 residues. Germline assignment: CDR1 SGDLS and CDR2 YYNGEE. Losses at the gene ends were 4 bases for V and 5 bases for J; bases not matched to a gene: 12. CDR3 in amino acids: CASSPGLVDVDNEQFF. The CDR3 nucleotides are TGTGCCAGCAGCCCAGGACTAGTCGACGTCGACAATGAGCAGTTCTTC.

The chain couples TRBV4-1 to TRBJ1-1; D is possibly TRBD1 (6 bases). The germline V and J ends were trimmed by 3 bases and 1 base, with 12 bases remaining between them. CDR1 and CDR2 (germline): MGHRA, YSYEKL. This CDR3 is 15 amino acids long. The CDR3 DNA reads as TGCGCCAGCAGCCAGGCGGCAGGGGAGAACACTGAAGCTTTCTTT. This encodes CASSQAAGENTEAFF.

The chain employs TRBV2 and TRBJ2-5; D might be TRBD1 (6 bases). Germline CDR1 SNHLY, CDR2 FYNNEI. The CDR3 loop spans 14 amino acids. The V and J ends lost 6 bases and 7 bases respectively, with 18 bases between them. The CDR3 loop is CASRGDNSKRTQYF. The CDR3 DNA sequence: TGTGCCAGCAGGGGGGACAACTCCAAGCGGACCCAGTACTTC.

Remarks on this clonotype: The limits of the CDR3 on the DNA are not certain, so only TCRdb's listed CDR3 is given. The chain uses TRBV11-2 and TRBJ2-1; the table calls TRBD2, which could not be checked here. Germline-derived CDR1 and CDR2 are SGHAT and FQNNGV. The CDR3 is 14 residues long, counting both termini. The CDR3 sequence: CASILGGLQGGAFF.

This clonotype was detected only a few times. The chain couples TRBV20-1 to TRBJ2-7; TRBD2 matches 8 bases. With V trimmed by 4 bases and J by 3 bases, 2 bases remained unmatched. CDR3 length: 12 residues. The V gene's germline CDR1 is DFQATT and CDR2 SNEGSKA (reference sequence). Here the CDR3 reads CSATSGSYEQYF. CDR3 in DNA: TGCAGTGCTACGAGCGGGAGCTACGAGCAGTACTTC.

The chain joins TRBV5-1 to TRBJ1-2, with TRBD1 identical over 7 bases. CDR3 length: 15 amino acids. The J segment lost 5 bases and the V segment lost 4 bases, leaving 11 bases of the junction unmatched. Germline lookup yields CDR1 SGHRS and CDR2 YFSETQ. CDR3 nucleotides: TGCGCCAGCAGCCCGAGCGTGACAGGGATTTATGGCTACACCTTC. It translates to CASSPSVTGIYGYTF.

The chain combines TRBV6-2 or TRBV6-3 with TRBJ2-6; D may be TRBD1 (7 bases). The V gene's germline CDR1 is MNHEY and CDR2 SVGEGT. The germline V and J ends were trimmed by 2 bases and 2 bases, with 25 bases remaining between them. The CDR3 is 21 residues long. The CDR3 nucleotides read TGTGCCAGCAGTTACCGAAGACAGGGCCACGGGCGGGACCCTGGGGCCAACGTCCTGACTTTC. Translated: CASSYRRQGHGRDPGANVLTF.

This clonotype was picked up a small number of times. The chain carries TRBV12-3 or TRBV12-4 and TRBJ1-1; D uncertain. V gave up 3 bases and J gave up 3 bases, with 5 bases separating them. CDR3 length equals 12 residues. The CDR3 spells CASSFAYTEAFF. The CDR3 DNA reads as TGTGCCAGCAGTTTTGCCTACACTGAAGCTTTCTTT.

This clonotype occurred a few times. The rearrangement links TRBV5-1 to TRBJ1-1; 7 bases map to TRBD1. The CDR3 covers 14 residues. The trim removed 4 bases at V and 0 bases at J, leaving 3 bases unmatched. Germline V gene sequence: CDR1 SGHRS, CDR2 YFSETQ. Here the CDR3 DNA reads TGCGCCAGCAGCCAGACAGGGATGAACACTGAAGCTTTCTTT. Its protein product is CASSQTGMNTEAFF.

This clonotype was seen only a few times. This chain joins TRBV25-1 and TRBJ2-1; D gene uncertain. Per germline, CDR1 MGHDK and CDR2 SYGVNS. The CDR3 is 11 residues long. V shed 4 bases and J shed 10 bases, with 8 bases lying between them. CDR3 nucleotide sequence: TGTGCCAGCAGTGGTCCAAGGGAGCAGTTCTTC. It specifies CASSGPREQFF.